The 12 T cell receptor beta chains below come from one sample, sequenced in a study of STAT5B mutations in CD4+ large granular lymphocyte leukemia (dated by TCRdb to the early 2020s). Library method: the immunoSEQ multiplex PCR assay. TCRdb holds this immuneACCESS table with in-frame rearrangements only. Some clones are missing; in checked studies, unresolved V genes explain under half, and the rest has no known cause. The sample data list more than 30,000 clones, and approximately 71% of these were observed just once. Of the sample, about 0.45% falls within the top ten clones. Sample: CD4+ T cells from blood buffy coats. These receptors all come from a human donor in good health.

The chain uses TRBV10-3 and TRBJ2-3; 11 nucleotides agree with TRBD2. CDR1 is ENHRY and CDR2 is SYGVKD in the germline V gene. CDR3 length: 17 residues. J gave up 5 bases and V 2 bases, and 9 bases lay outside the gene matches. CDR3 region: CAISEAVSGGALDTQYF. CDR3 nucleotide sequence: TGTGCCATCAGTGAGGCCGTTAGCGGGGGGGCCTTAGATACGCAGTATTTT.

The gene calls are TRBV30 and TRBJ1-6; D unresolved. The germline gives CDR1 GTSNPN, CDR2 SVGIG (reference sequence). The V end was cut by 3 bases, the J end by 9 bases, with 12 bases between. The CDR3 is 13 residues long. CDR3 sequence: CAWRGQVLSPLHF. As DNA, the CDR3 is TGTGCCTGGAGAGGGCAGGTACTTTCACCCCTCCACTTT.

V and J are TRBV18 and TRBJ2-7, with TRBD2 identical over 8 bases. Looked up from germline, CDR1 is KGHSH and CDR2 is LQKENI. Unmatched junction bases numbered 8, after V lost 4 bases and J lost 3 bases. The CDR3 consists of 15 residues. The CDR3 sequence: CASSLGTSPVYEQYF. DNA for the CDR3: TGTGCCAGCTCACTCGGGACTAGTCCGGTCTACGAGCAGTACTTC.

V usage is TRBV6-1 and J usage is TRBJ2-7; D is uncertain. The CDR3 is 11 residues long. Germline V gene data show CDR1 as MNHNS and CDR2 as SASEGT. V was shortened by 7 bases and J by 3 bases, with 7 bases between the two germline ends. The CDR3 bases are TGTGCCAGCACCTTACACTACGAGCAGTACTTC. Amino acids: CASTLHYEQYF.

J is TRBJ1-4 and V is TRBV28; 9 bases are a match to TRBD1. The CDR3 length is 14 residues. V lost 8 bases to trimming and J lost 8 bases; unmatched junction nucleotides: 9. Germline V CDR1 and CDR2: MDHEN, SYDVKM. The chain's CDR3 is CASRGTGIVEKLFF. The DNA of the CDR3 is TGTGCCAGCCGTGGGACAGGGATAGTAGAAAAACTGTTTTTT.

With regard to this clone: At one of its ends the junction is not consistent with the germline gene, which may arise from a read error. V is TRBV5-3 and J is TRBJ1-1, with TRBD1 identical over 8 bases. TRBV5-3 is an ORF, and what it does is uncertain. The CDR3 has 15 amino acids. CDR3 coding DNA: TGTGCCAGCAGCTGGGGGGACAGGCCCAACACTGAAGCTTTCTTT. As protein: CASSWGDRPNTEAFF.

This sequence joins TRBV18 and TRBJ2-7, with D possibly being TRBD2 (6 bases). Germline V lookup: CDR1 KGHSH, CDR2 LQKENI. The CDR3 runs 13 residues. V shed 8 bases and J shed 7 bases, with 18 bases lying between them. The CDR3 DNA is TGTGCCAGCCGGGACTCAAAGAAACCAGAGCAGTACTTC. Its protein is CASRDSKKPEQYF.

The chain recombines TRBV15 with TRBJ1-5; D might be TRBD1 (6 bases). Trimming pared 2 bases from V and 5 bases from J, leaving 19 bases between. CDR1 and CDR2 (germline): LNHNV, YYDKDF (reference sequence). This CDR3 is 17 amino acids long. The CDR3 here is CATSRYTTQGVYQPQHF. CDR3 DNA: TGTGCCACCAGCAGATATACGACACAGGGAGTCTATCAGCCCCAGCATTTT. Supplemented by reference TRBV15 and TRBJ1-5, the full variable domain reads DAMVIQNPRYQVTQFGKPVTLSCSQTLNHNVMYWYQQKSSQAPKLLFHYYDKDFNNEADTPDNFQSRRPNTSFCFLDIRSPGLGDTAMYLCATSRYTTQGVYQPQHFGDGTRLSIL.

The chain employs TRBV29-1 and TRBJ2-3; D gene ambiguous. This CDR3 comprises 13 residues. Germline V gene data show CDR1 as SQVTM and CDR2 as ANQGSEA. Between the trimmed V and J ends, which lost 6 bases and 2 bases, there was a span of 12 bases. The CDR3: CSVSVSLTDTQYF. In DNA form, the CDR3 reads TGCAGCGTCTCGGTTTCGCTCACAGATACGCAGTATTTT.

The chain links TRBV29-1 to TRBJ2-3; the D is unclear. CDR3 length equals 11 residues. V dropped 7 bases and J dropped 4 bases, with 9 bases sitting between them. From germline, CDR1 is SQVTM and CDR2 ANQGSEA. In nucleotides, the CDR3 is TGCAGCGCTGTTAATGCAGATACGCAGTATTTT. This encodes CSAVNADTQYF.

This clone showed up just once. The rearrangement links TRBV10-3 to TRBJ2-2; TRBD2 aligns across 8 bases. V was clipped by 7 bases and J by 3 bases; unmatched bases: 10. CDR1 is ENHRY and CDR2 is SYGVKD in the germline V gene. CDR3 length: 16 amino acids. DNA of the CDR3: TGTGCCATCAACGTTCGGGGGGGGATTGACACCGGGGAGCTGTTTTTT. Protein: CAINVRGGIDTGELFF.

V and J are TRBV6-1 and TRBJ2-5; D is undetermined. Germline CDR1 reads MNHNS; CDR2 reads SASEGT. V gave up 5 bases and J gave up 7 bases, with 14 bases separating them. The CDR3 is 13 residues long. CDR3 nucleotides: TGTGCCAGCAGTCCGGACCCCCTTTGGACCCAGTACTTC. It encodes CASSPDPLWTQYF.